These 10 T cell receptor beta chains originate from one sample sequenced in a study of Graves' ophthalmopathy and Graves' hyperthyroidism. Researchers took RNA transcripts and amplified TCR beta CDR3 regions from them. The first round was an RT-PCR with HTBI primers, and the second round was a multiplex PCR. Each CDR3 protein is one row after TCRdb ran MiXCR on the multiplex PCR reads. The data hold hundreds of thousands of distinct CDR3 sequences, with over 40% observed a single time. Sample: peripheral blood. The receptors were sampled from an adult man with Graves' ophthalmopathy.

The chain carries TRBV2 and TRBJ2-5, with TRBD1 identical over 9 bases. Germline loops: CDR1 SNHLY, CDR2 FYNNEI. This CDR3 has 14 residues. Trimming at V came to 6 bases and at J to 6 bases, leaving 8 bases not matched to a gene. CDR3 DNA: TGTGCCAGCAGGGGGACAGGGATGGGGAAGACCCAGTACTTC. The encoded protein is CASRGTGMGKTQYF. Looking up the rest from reference TRBV2 and TRBJ2-5 gives the full variable domain: EPEVTQTPSHQVTQMGQEVILRCVPISNHLYFYWYRQILGQKVEFLVSFYNNEISEKSEIFDDQFSVERPDGSNFTLKIRSTKLEDSAMYFCASRGTGMGKTQYFGPGTRLLVL.

This clonotype was seen ten or more times. The genes are TRBV24-1 and TRBJ2-5; the match to TRBD2 covers 12 bases. The CDR3 is made up of 17 amino acids. Germline trimming cut 4 bases from V and 4 bases from J; bases unmatched to any gene: 9. In germline, CDR1 is KGHDR, CDR2 SFDVKD. In DNA form, the CDR3 reads TGTGCCACCAGTGAGAGGTCTAGCGGGAGGGCTGGAGAGACCCAGTACTTC. Residues: CATSERSSGRAGETQYF.

This clonotype was seen only once. Compared with germline, one end of the junction differs, possibly owing to a read error. The gene calls are TRBV12-3 or TRBV12-4 and TRBJ1-6, with 7 bases that match TRBD1. The CDR3 has 15 residues. CDR3 region: CAISDRTGVNSPLHF. CDR3 nucleotides: TGTGCCATCAGTGACCGGACAGGAGTTAATTCACCCCTCCACTTT.

This clonotype came up many times. CDR3 nucleotides: TGCAGTGCTAGCCAGGGAGGGGAGACCCAGTACTTC. This encodes CSASQGGETQYF. This chain links TRBV20-1 with TRBJ2-5, with 7 bases identical to TRBD2. V shed 3 bases, J shed 5 bases, and the junction held 3 bases outside the gene matches. The germline gives CDR1 DFQATT, CDR2 SNEGSKA (reference sequence). CDR3 length: 12 amino acids.

Many counts were recorded for this clonotype. The chain combines TRBV12-3 or TRBV12-4 with TRBJ1-1; weak D call: TRBD1 (5 bases). There are 11 residues in the CDR3. V shed 8 bases and J shed 4 bases, with 8 bases lying between them. The CDR3 loop is CASLGGTEAFF. DNA of the CDR3: TGTGCCAGCCTCGGGGGCACTGAAGCTTTCTTT.

In its sample, this clonotype was seen many times. This chain uses TRBV2 with TRBJ2-7; the match to TRBD2 covers 16 bases. There are 13 residues in the CDR3. Germline V CDR1 and CDR2: SNHLY, FYNNEI. V shed 8 bases and J 8 bases; nucleotides not matched to a gene: 3. CDR3 residues: CASGTSGRAQQYF. DNA for the CDR3: TGTGCCAGCGGGACTAGCGGGAGGGCTCAGCAGTACTTC.

The rearrangement uses TRBV24-1 and TRBJ2-2, with 7 bases fitting TRBD2. The ends lost 12 bases at V and 1 base at J; junction bases unmatched: 13. Germline lookup yields CDR1 KGHDR and CDR2 SFDVKD. There are 16 residues in the CDR3. The CDR3, as DNA: TGTGCCTCCCGGCGGGGGAGTCATTTGAACACCGGGGAGCTGTTTTTT. Protein product: CASRRGSHLNTGELFF.

This clonotype occurred many times. This chain connects TRBV7-2 to TRBJ1-2, with TRBD1 matching 10 bases. CDR1 and CDR2 from the germline V gene are SGHTA and FQGNSA. The CDR3 loop spans 13 amino acids. The V segment lost 3 bases and the J segment 8 bases; nucleotides outside the gene matches: 3. CDR3 coding DNA: TGTGCCAGCAGCTTGACAGGGGGCGGGGGCTACACCTTC. This codes for CASSLTGGGGYTF.

This clonotype was seen many times. This sequence joins TRBV4-1 and TRBJ1-3; 8 nucleotides align to TRBD1. The germline V gene encodes CDR1 MGHRA and CDR2 YSYEKL. J was trimmed by 7 bases and V by 6 bases; bases with no gene match: 8. The CDR3 covers 14 residues. CDR3 DNA sequence: TGCGCCAGCAGTCCTCAGGGGGCGGCGAACACCATATATTTT. Translating gives CASSPQGAANTIYF.

This clonotype was observed at least ten times. J is TRBJ2-7 and V is TRBV14; D perhaps matches TRBD2 (7 bases). Germline V gene data show CDR1 as SGHDN and CDR2 as FVKESK. Trimming took off 5 bases at V and 3 bases at J, with 23 bases between the two ends. The CDR3 has 17 amino acids. DNA for the CDR3: TGTGCCAGCAGCGTAAGCCCCGGGGAGGGGGACTTCTACGAGCAGTACTTC. Its protein product is CASSVSPGEGDFYEQYF.